This T cell receptor beta chain was obtained from a study of radiation and T cells in renal cell carcinoma. Study in general: Nephrectomy followed 15 Gy stereotactic body radiation by 4 weeks.

CDR1 is SNHLY and CDR2 is FYNNEI in the germline V gene. V shed 8 bases and J 7 bases; nucleotides not matched to a gene: 16. This CDR3 is 15 amino acids long. Method: immunoSEQ multiplex PCR; TCRdb's copy keeps in-frame clones and lacks some. The sample includes over 60,000 clones, roughly four fifths seen only once; the top ten take approximately 7%. Study results and caveats: Top tumor clonotypes rose in blood 2 weeks post-radiation, then contracted.

Time point of the sample: blood 2 weeks post-SBRT. Specified treatment: 15 Gy SBRT to primary tumor, nephrectomy 4 weeks later. Clear cell pathology was present in this patient's renal cell carcinoma. Regarding this clone: Antigen specificity is unknown.

The sample here was blood, taken from a patient whose treatment included radiotherapy and nephrectomy. The TCR was taken from a man between 60 and 70 years old with renal cell carcinoma. The chain recombines TRBV2 with TRBJ1-1; 7 positions agree with TRBD1. This CDR3 is CASVGYGTERREAFF. DNA for the CDR3: TGTGCCAGCGTAGGTTATGGGACAGAAAGGCGTGAAGCTTTCTTT.